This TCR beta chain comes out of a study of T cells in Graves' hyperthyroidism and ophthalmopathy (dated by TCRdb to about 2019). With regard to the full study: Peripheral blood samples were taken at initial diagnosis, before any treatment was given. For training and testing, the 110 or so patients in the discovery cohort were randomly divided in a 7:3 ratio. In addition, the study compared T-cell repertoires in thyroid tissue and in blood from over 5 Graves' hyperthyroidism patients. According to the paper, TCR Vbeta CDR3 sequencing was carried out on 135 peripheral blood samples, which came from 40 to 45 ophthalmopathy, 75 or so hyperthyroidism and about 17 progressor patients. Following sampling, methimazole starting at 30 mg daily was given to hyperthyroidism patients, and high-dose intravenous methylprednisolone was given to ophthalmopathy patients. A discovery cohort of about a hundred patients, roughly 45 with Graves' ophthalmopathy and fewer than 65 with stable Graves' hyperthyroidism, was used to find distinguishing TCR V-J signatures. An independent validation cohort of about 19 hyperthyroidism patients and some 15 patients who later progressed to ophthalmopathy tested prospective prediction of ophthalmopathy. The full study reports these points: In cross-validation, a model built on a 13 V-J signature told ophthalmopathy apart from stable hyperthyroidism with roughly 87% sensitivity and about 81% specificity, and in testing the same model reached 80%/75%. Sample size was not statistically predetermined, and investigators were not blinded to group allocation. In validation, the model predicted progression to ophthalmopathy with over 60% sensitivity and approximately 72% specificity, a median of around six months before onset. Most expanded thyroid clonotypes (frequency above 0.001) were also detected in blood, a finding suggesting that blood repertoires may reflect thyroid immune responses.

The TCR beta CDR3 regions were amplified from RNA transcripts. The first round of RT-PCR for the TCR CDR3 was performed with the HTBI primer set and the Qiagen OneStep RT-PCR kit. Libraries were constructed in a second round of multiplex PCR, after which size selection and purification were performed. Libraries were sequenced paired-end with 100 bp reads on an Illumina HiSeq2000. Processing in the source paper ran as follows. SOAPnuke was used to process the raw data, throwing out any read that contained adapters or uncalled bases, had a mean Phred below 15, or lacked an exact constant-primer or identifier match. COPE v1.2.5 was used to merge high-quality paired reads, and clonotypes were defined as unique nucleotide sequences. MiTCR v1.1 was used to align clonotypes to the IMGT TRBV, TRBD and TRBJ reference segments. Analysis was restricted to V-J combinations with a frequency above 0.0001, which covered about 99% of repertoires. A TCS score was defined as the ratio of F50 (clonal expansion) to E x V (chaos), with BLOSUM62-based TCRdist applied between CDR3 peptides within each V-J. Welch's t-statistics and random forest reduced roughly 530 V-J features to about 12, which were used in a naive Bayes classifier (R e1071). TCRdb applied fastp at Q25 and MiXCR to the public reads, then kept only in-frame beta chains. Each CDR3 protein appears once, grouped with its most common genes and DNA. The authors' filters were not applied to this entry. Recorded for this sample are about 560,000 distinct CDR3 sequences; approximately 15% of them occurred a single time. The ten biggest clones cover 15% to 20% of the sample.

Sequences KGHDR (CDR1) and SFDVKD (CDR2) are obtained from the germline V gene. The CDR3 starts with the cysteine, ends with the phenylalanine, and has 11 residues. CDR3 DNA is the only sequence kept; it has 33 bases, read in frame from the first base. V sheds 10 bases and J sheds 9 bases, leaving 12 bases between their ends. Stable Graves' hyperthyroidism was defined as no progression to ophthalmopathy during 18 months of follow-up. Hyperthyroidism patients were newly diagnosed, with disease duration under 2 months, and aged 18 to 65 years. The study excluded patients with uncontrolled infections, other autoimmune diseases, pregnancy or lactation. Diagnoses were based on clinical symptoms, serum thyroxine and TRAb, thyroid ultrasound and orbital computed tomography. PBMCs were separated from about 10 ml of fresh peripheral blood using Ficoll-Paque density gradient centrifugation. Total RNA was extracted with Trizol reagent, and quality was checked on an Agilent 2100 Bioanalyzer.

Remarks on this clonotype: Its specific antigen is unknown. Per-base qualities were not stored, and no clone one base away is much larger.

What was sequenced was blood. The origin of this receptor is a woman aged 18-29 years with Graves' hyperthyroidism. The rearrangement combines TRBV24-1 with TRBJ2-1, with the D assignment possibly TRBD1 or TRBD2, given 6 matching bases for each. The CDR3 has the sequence CATEGGGEQFF. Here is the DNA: TGTGCCACGGAGGGGGGCGGTGAGCAGTTCTTC.